Listed below are T cell receptor beta chains from one sample, sequenced in a study of CD8 T cells in Susac syndrome. TCRdb called the immunoSEQ multiplex PCR reads again in MiXCR, with one record for every CDR3 protein. The data show about 100,000 distinct CDR3 sequences, 95% seen once. The sequenced material came from CD8+ T cells from PBMCs. The receptors here all came from a human donor with Susac syndrome. CDR3s include the opening cysteine and the closing phenylalanine or tryptophan. D genes are given only for firm matches. Clone size is stated in some rows and not others, as once, few, many or a class when expanded.

D gene: -; clone size: -; V gene: TRBV19; J gene: TRBJ2-1; CDR3 protein: CASSYGGGDTQFF; CDR3 DNA: TGTGCCAGTAGCTACGGCGGGGGCGATACTCAGTTCTTC
D gene: -; clone size: once; V gene: TRBV4-1; J gene: TRBJ2-1; CDR3 protein: CASSQLDREGDEQFF; CDR3 DNA: TGCGCCAGCAGCCAACTGGACAGGGAGGGCGATGAGCAGTTCTTC
D gene: -; clone size: -; V gene: TRBV3-1; J gene: TRBJ1-5; CDR3 protein: CASSQGTREPQHF; CDR3 DNA: TGTGCCAGCAGCCAAGGGACTAGGGAGCCCCAGCATTTT
D gene: -; clone size: -; V gene: TRBV7-2; J gene: TRBJ2-1; CDR3 protein: CASSRGRPDNEQFF; CDR3 DNA: TGTGCCAGCAGCCGGGGGAGGCCCGACAATGAGCAGTTCTTC
D gene: TRBD2; clone size: -; V gene: TRBV13; J gene: TRBJ2-5; CDR3 protein: CASSLRVAGTEETQYF; CDR3 DNA: TGTGCCAGCAGCTTACGAGTAGCGGGGACTGAGGAGACCCAGTACTTC
D gene: -; clone size: -; V gene: TRBV20-1; J gene: TRBJ2-4; CDR3 protein: CSAYPDKNIQYF; CDR3 DNA: TGCAGTGCGTACCCCGACAAAAACATTCAGTACTTC
D gene: -; clone size: -; V gene: TRBV6-1; J gene: TRBJ2-5; CDR3 protein: CASSGGTAETQYF; CDR3 DNA: TGTGCCAGCAGTGGAGGTACTGCAGAGACCCAGTACTTC
D gene: -; clone size: -; V gene: TRBV4-1; J gene: TRBJ1-3; CDR3 protein: CASSQVEGGGNTIYF; CDR3 DNA: TGCGCCAGCAGCCAAGTCGAGGGTGGCGGAAACACCATATATTTT
D gene: -; clone size: few; V gene: TRBV14; J gene: TRBJ1-5; CDR3 protein: CASSQGPNQPQHF; CDR3 DNA: TGTGCCAGCAGCCAGGGTCCTAATCAGCCCCAGCATTTT
D gene: TRBD2; clone size: -; V gene: TRBV18; J gene: TRBJ2-1; CDR3 protein: CASSPAGAYNEQFF; CDR3 DNA: TGTGCCAGCTCACCTGCGGGGGCCTACAATGAGCAGTTCTTC
D gene: -; clone size: few; V gene: TRBV14; J gene: TRBJ2-7; CDR3 protein: CASSQGYEQYF; CDR3 DNA: TGTGCCAGCAGCCAAGGTTACGAGCAGTACTTC
D gene: -; clone size: -; V gene: TRBV7-3; J gene: TRBJ2-3; CDR3 protein: CASSLWGDGTDTQYF; CDR3 DNA: TGTGCCAGCAGCTTATGGGGGGATGGCACAGATACGCAGTATTTT
D gene: -; clone size: -; V gene: TRBV29-1; J gene: TRBJ1-1; CDR3 protein: CSGNRGVTEAFF; CDR3 DNA: TGCAGCGGGAATCGAGGGGTGACTGAAGCTTTCTTT
D gene: -; clone size: -; V gene: TRBV7-9; J gene: TRBJ1-4; CDR3 protein: CASRSTGGNEKLFF; CDR3 DNA: TGTGCCAGCAGGTCGACAGGTGGGAATGAAAAACTGTTTTTT
D gene: -; clone size: once; V gene: TRBV2; J gene: TRBJ1-5; CDR3 protein: CASSIGWNQPQHF; CDR3 DNA: TGTGCCAGCAGCATTGGTTGGAATCAGCCCCAGCATTTT
D gene: -; clone size: -; V gene: TRBV20-1; J gene: TRBJ1-2; CDR3 protein: CSADRADEANYGYTF; CDR3 DNA: TGCAGTGCTGACCGGGCAGACGAAGCTAACTATGGCTACACCTTC
D gene: TRBD1; clone size: -; V gene: TRBV20-1; J gene: TRBJ1-6; CDR3 protein: CSARRDSVSPLHF; CDR3 DNA: TGCAGTGCTAGGAGGGACAGTGTTTCACCCCTCCACTTT
D gene: TRBD1; clone size: -; V gene: TRBV19; J gene: TRBJ2-7; CDR3 protein: CASSVGQAGVYEQYF; CDR3 DNA: TGTGCCAGTAGTGTTGGACAGGCCGGGGTCTACGAGCAGTACTTC
D gene: TRBD2; clone size: once; V gene: TRBV24-1; J gene: TRBJ2-5; CDR3 protein: CATSDPTGGSTYF; CDR3 DNA: TGTGCCACCAGTGACCCCACAGGCGGGAGCACGTACTTC
D gene: TRBD1; clone size: -; V gene: TRBV7-2; J gene: TRBJ1-6; CDR3 protein: CASTRRQGYSPLHF; CDR3 DNA: TGTGCCAGCACCCGTCGACAGGGATATTCACCCCTCCACTTT
D gene: -; clone size: -; V gene: TRBV7-9; J gene: TRBJ2-5; CDR3 protein: CASSWVQETQYF; CDR3 DNA: TGTGCCAGCAGCTGGGTTCAAGAGACCCAGTACTTC
D gene: -; clone size: -; V gene: TRBV9; J gene: TRBJ2-1; CDR3 protein: CASSVAETYNEQFF; CDR3 DNA: TGTGCCAGCAGCGTAGCGGAGACCTACAATGAGCAGTTCTTC
D gene: -; clone size: -; V gene: TRBV25-1; J gene: TRBJ1-2; CDR3 protein: CASGASGTDYGYTF; CDR3 DNA: TGTGCCAGCGGGGCCTCCGGAACAGACTATGGCTACACCTTC
D gene: -; clone size: -; V gene: TRBV7-2; J gene: TRBJ2-7; CDR3 protein: CASSLKGTYEQYF; CDR3 DNA: TGTGCCAGCAGCTTGAAAGGGACCTACGAGCAGTACTTC
D gene: -; clone size: -; V gene: TRBV24-1; J gene: TRBJ2-5; CDR3 protein: CATSDLKETQYF; CDR3 DNA: TGTGCCACCAGTGATTTAAAGGAGACCCAGTACTTC
D gene: -; clone size: -; V gene: TRBV9; J gene: TRBJ2-7; CDR3 protein: CASSRGGGLIEQYF; CDR3 DNA: TGTGCCAGCAGTCGGGGAGGCGGGCTCATCGAGCAGTACTTC
D gene: TRBD2; clone size: once; V gene: TRBV20-1; J gene: TRBJ2-7; CDR3 protein: CSASGREKAGRPLTYEQYF; CDR3 DNA: TGCAGTGCTAGCGGGCGGGAAAAAGCGGGAAGACCTTTGACCTACGAGCAGTACTTC
D gene: -; clone size: -; V gene: TRBV14; J gene: TRBJ1-1; CDR3 protein: CASSQLHTEAFF; CDR3 DNA: TGTGCCAGCAGCCAACTACACACTGAAGCTTTCTTT
D gene: -; clone size: -; V gene: TRBV20-1; J gene: TRBJ1-1; CDR3 protein: CSAREGRTEAFF; CDR3 DNA: TGCAGTGCTAGAGAGGGAAGGACCGAAGCTTTCTTT
D gene: -; clone size: -; V gene: TRBV12-3/TRBV12-4; J gene: TRBJ2-3; CDR3 protein: CASSKFGTDTQYF; CDR3 DNA: TGTGCCAGCAGTAAATTCGGCACAGATACGCAGTATTTT
D gene: -; clone size: -; V gene: TRBV5-1; J gene: TRBJ1-1; CDR3 protein: CASSLDNGSEAFF; CDR3 DNA: TGCGCCAGCAGCTTGGATAATGGATCTGAAGCTTTCTTT
D gene: TRBD2; clone size: -; V gene: TRBV14; J gene: TRBJ2-5; CDR3 protein: CASSQEGLAGSYQETQYF; CDR3 DNA: TGTGCCAGCAGCCAAGAAGGGCTAGCGGGATCGTACCAAGAGACCCAGTACTTC
D gene: -; clone size: -; V gene: TRBV9; J gene: TRBJ1-2; CDR3 protein: CASSVGGGPYGYTF; CDR3 DNA: TGTGCCAGCAGCGTAGGTGGAGGACCTTATGGCTACACCTTC
D gene: -; clone size: -; V gene: TRBV7-9; J gene: TRBJ1-2; CDR3 protein: CASSLSGDPSYGYTF; CDR3 DNA: TGTGCCAGCAGCTTGTCAGGGGACCCTTCCTATGGCTACACCTTC
D gene: TRBD1; clone size: -; V gene: TRBV7-9; J gene: TRBJ2-5; CDR3 protein: CASSLEGTVKETQYF; CDR3 DNA: TGTGCCAGCAGCCTCGAGGGGACAGTCAAAGAGACCCAGTACTTC
D gene: TRBD2; clone size: -; V gene: TRBV25-1; J gene: TRBJ2-3; CDR3 protein: CASSELGRLATDTQYF; CDR3 DNA: TGTGCCAGCAGTGAATTAGGTAGACTAGCAACAGATACGCAGTATTTT
D gene: -; clone size: -; V gene: TRBV3-1; J gene: TRBJ1-2; CDR3 protein: CASSYNGGYTF; CDR3 DNA: TGTGCCAGCAGCTACAATGGTGGCTACACCTTC
D gene: -; clone size: -; V gene: TRBV2; J gene: TRBJ1-2; CDR3 protein: CASVRGQRINYGYTF; CDR3 DNA: TGTGCCAGCGTGCGGGGCCAAAGGATTAACTATGGCTACACCTTC
D gene: -; clone size: -; V gene: TRBV7-9; J gene: TRBJ2-2; CDR3 protein: CASSKPTGELFF; CDR3 DNA: TGTGCCAGCAGCAAGCCCACCGGGGAGCTGTTTTTT
D gene: -; clone size: -; V gene: TRBV15; J gene: TRBJ2-7; CDR3 protein: CATREGGEQYF; CDR3 DNA: TGTGCCACCAGAGAAGGGGGCGAGCAGTACTTC
D gene: TRBD1; clone size: -; V gene: TRBV29-1; J gene: TRBJ1-5; CDR3 protein: CSVGGQTDQPQHF; CDR3 DNA: TGCAGCGTAGGGGGACAGACAGATCAGCCCCAGCATTTT
D gene: -; clone size: -; V gene: TRBV29-1; J gene: TRBJ1-2; CDR3 protein: CSVIRDPGGGYTF; CDR3 DNA: TGCAGCGTTATCCGGGACCCCGGGGGTGGCTACACCTTC
D gene: -; clone size: -; V gene: TRBV6-4; J gene: TRBJ1-1; CDR3 protein: CASSDSRTSEAFF; CDR3 DNA: TGTGCCAGCAGTGACAGCCGGACGTCTGAAGCTTTCTTT
D gene: -; clone size: -; V gene: TRBV14; J gene: TRBJ1-2; CDR3 protein: CASSQDRSGYTF; CDR3 DNA: TGTGCCAGCAGCCAAGATCGGAGTGGCTACACCTTC
D gene: -; clone size: -; V gene: TRBV28; J gene: TRBJ2-1; CDR3 protein: CASSSSAAGSYNEQFF; CDR3 DNA: TGTGCCAGCAGTTCCTCAGCGGCCGGATCCTACAATGAGCAGTTCTTC
D gene: -; clone size: -; V gene: TRBV7-8; J gene: TRBJ2-2; CDR3 protein: CASSVPGGELFF; CDR3 DNA: TGTGCCAGCAGCGTGCCCGGCGGGGAGCTGTTTTTT
D gene: -; clone size: -; V gene: TRBV7-9; J gene: TRBJ2-1; CDR3 protein: CASSILAEGVNEQFF; CDR3 DNA: TGTGCCAGCAGCATCTTAGCGGAGGGCGTGAATGAGCAGTTCTTC
D gene: -; clone size: -; V gene: TRBV5-1; J gene: TRBJ1-3; CDR3 protein: CASSHGNTIYF; CDR3 DNA: TGCGCCAGCAGCCATGGAAACACCATATATTTT
D gene: -; clone size: -; V gene: TRBV6-6; J gene: TRBJ1-6; CDR3 protein: CASSPDGDNSPLHF; CDR3 DNA: TGTGCCAGCTCTCCGGACGGCGATAATTCACCCCTCCACTTT
D gene: -; clone size: -; V gene: TRBV29-1; J gene: TRBJ1-2; CDR3 protein: CSAADSQGWSGYTF; CDR3 DNA: TGCAGCGCCGCGGACTCTCAGGGGTGGAGTGGCTACACCTTC
D gene: TRBD2; clone size: -; V gene: TRBV13; J gene: TRBJ2-1; CDR3 protein: CASSLTGTGGPYNEQFF; CDR3 DNA: TGTGCCAGCAGCTTGACGGGGACGGGAGGGCCCTACAATGAGCAGTTCTTC
D gene: -; clone size: -; V gene: TRBV27; J gene: TRBJ1-5; CDR3 protein: CASSPTGSYQPQHF; CDR3 DNA: TGTGCCAGCAGCCCCACAGGATCTTATCAGCCCCAGCATTTT
D gene: -; clone size: -; V gene: TRBV27; J gene: TRBJ1-1; CDR3 protein: CASCPGQMNTEAFF; CDR3 DNA: TGTGCCAGCTGCCCCGGACAGATGAACACTGAAGCTTTCTTT
D gene: -; clone size: -; V gene: TRBV20-1; J gene: TRBJ2-7; CDR3 protein: CSASSGSHEQYF; CDR3 DNA: TGCAGTGCTAGTTCCGGGTCCCACGAGCAGTACTTC
D gene: -; clone size: -; V gene: TRBV21-1; J gene: TRBJ2-7; CDR3 protein: CASSKAGQAPSYEQYF; CDR3 DNA: TGTGCCAGCAGCAAAGCGGGCCAGGCACCCTCCTACGAGCAGTACTTC
D gene: TRBD2; clone size: -; V gene: TRBV29-1; J gene: TRBJ2-3; CDR3 protein: CSVDPRGSSTDTQYF; CDR3 DNA: TGCAGCGTTGATCCGCGGGGGTCTAGCACAGATACGCAGTATTTT
D gene: TRBD2; clone size: once; V gene: TRBV6-4; J gene: TRBJ2-3; CDR3 protein: CASSDGASGEDTQYF; CDR3 DNA: TGTGCCAGCAGTGACGGGGCTAGCGGGGAAGATACGCAGTATTTT
D gene: -; clone size: -; V gene: TRBV6-5; J gene: TRBJ2-3; CDR3 protein: CASSLAGNTDTQYF; CDR3 DNA: TGTGCCAGCAGTTTGGCAGGGAACACAGATACGCAGTATTTT
D gene: TRBD1; clone size: -; V gene: TRBV20-1; J gene: TRBJ1-6; CDR3 protein: CSARIQGDNSPLHF; CDR3 DNA: TGCAGTGCTAGGATTCAGGGGGACAATTCACCCCTCCACTTT